Shown below are 31 T cell receptor beta chains from a single sample sequenced in a study of tumor-infiltrating lymphocytes in primary liver carcinoma. From roughly 21-30 mg of unsorted bulk tissue, DNA and RNA were co-extracted together. Using a constant-region primer together with ProtoScript II reverse transcriptase, TCR beta cDNA was made from about 500 ng of total RNA. Three-round nested multiplex PCR performed with slightly modified ARM-PCR produced the TCR beta libraries. For about 11 cycles apiece, the opening two PCR rounds ran with TRBV1-TRBV30 forward primers and a C-beta reverse primer. Via MiXCR, TCRdb re-called the multiplex PCR reads, giving one row per CDR3 protein. The sample holds about 130,000 distinct CDR3 sequences; 64% are singletons and the top ten take 7.5% to 8.5%. Sequencing was carried out using liver tumor tissue from sampling region 3. The subset: tumor region T3, left-lateral pole. The receptors stem from an older woman with primary liver carcinoma and hepatitis B virus infection.

Note on this clonotype: A much larger clone differs by one base, so this may be a read error. The chain joins TRBV5-6 to TRBJ2-7; the D call may be TRBD1 or TRBD2 (5 bases each). There are 13 residues in the CDR3. The germline V gene has CDR1 SGHDT and CDR2 YYEEEE. The CDR3 DNA follows: TGTGCCAGCAGCTTTTACGGGACCTACAAGCAGTACTTC. Translating it yields CASSFYGTYKQYF.

This clonotype is classed as medium-sized. The chain carries TRBV11-2 and TRBJ2-3, with D possibly being TRBD1 (6 bases). The germline V and J ends were trimmed by 4 bases and 0 bases, with 11 bases remaining between them. Germline assignment: CDR1 SGHAT and CDR2 FQNNGV. The CDR3 is made up of 15 amino acids. The DNA for the CDR3 is TGTGCCAGCAGCTCGGGACACCTTAGCACAGATACGCAGTATTTT. This codes for CASSSGHLSTDTQYF.

J is TRBJ1-3 and V is TRBV6-5; unclear D gene. V lost 6 bases and J lost 1, with 16 bases in between. The CDR3 length is 16 residues. Germline assignment: CDR1 MNHEY and CDR2 SVGAGI. The CDR3 coding sequence is TGTGCCAGCAGCGAAGTGCACCGAACTTCTGGAAACACCATATATTTT. This encodes CASSEVHRTSGNTIYF.

This clonotype has a handful of counts. The chain is built from TRBV10-3 and TRBJ1-6, with D uncertain. The V and J ends lost 0 bases and 10 bases respectively, with 16 bases between them. This CDR3 has 16 residues. The V gene's germline CDR1 is ENHRY and CDR2 SYGVKD. CDR3 DNA: TGTGCCATCAGTGAGTCCAACACGGGGTCGAGCTCACCCCTCCACTTT. This encodes CAISESNTGSSSPLHF.

Concerning this clonotype: This CDR3 is missing its conserved last phenylalanine or tryptophan, likely due to a read error. The genes are TRBV28 and TRBJ1-1, with a possible D match to TRBD1 (5 bases). Trimming removed 5 bases at V and 3 bases at J, with 10 bases between. CDR1 and CDR2 (germline): MDHEN, SYDVKM. This CDR3 spans 13 amino acids. For the CDR3, the DNA is TGTGCCAGCAGTCTCCAGGGTTACACTGAAGCTTTCATT. Translation gives CASSLQGYTEAFI.

Points on this clonotype: The germline gene is not matched at one end of the junction; a read error may be the cause. The chain carries TRBV7-8 and TRBJ2-1; 8 bases map to TRBD2. The CDR3 runs to 16 residues. Germline V gene sequence: CDR1 SGHVS, CDR2 FQNEAQ. CDR3 nucleotides: TGTGCCAGAAGCTTAGTTGGGACTAGTGGGAGTAATGAGCAGTTCTTC. Its protein product is CARSLVGTSGSNEQFF. The whole variable domain, remainder taken from reference TRBV7-8 and TRBJ2-1, is GAGVSQSPRYKVAKRGQDVALRCDPISGHVSLFWYQQALGQGPEFLTYFQNEAQLDKSGLPSDRFFAERPEGSVSTLKIQRTQQEDSAVYLCARSLVGTSGSNEQFFGPGTRLTVL.

This clonotype was recorded a few times. It may be a read error: a sequence one base away is much more abundant. V is TRBV6-1 and J is TRBJ1-5, with D uncertain. Matching the DNA end better, TRBJ2-3 makes the J call doubtful. The CDR3 runs 13 residues. Germline V CDR1 and CDR2: MNHNS, SASEGT. The CDR3 sequence is CASSEGVNQPQYF. The CDR3 nucleotides are TGTGCCAGCAGTGAAGGAGTAAATCAGCCCCAGTATTTT.

Turning to this clonotype: Sequence at one end of the junction differs from germline and may be a read error. V and J are TRBV19 and TRBJ2-1; 9 bases map to TRBD1. The CDR3 sequence is 14 residues long. Germline V gene data show CDR1 as LNHDA and CDR2 as SQIVND (reference sequence). CDR3 DNA sequence: TGTGCCAGTAGTCCGGGACAGGGACTCAATGAGCAGCTCTTC. Encoded protein: CASSPGQGLNEQLF.

Notes on this clonotype: Compared with germline, one end of the junction differs, possibly owing to a read error. This rearrangement joins TRBV5-6 to TRBJ2-7; 7 bases map to TRBD1. Germline V gives CDR1 SGHDT, CDR2 YYEEEE. The CDR3 spans 15 residues. The CDR3 bases are TGTACCAGCAGCGTATCCGGGACAGCCGCCTACGAGCAGTACTTC. Translated: CTSSVSGTAAYEQYF. Full variable domain (remainder filled in from reference TRBV5-6 and TRBJ2-7): DAGVTQSPTHLIKTRGQQVTLRCSPKSGHDTVSWYQQALGQGPQFIFQYYEEEERQRGNFPDRFSGHQFPNYSSELNVNALLLGDSALYLCTSSVSGTAAYEQYFGPGTRLTVT.

V and J are TRBV29-1 and TRBJ2-2; D possibly uses TRBD1 or TRBD2 (5 bases each). Looked up from germline, CDR1 is SQVTM and CDR2 is ANQGSEA. The CDR3 runs to 13 residues. V lost 7 bases and J lost 5, with 14 bases in between. CDR3 DNA sequence: TGCAGCGCTGGAGATGGGGGTACCGGGGAGCTGTTTTTT. This encodes CSAGDGGTGELFF.

On this clonotype itself: At one boundary the junction diverges from the germline segment, which might be a read error. The chain combines TRBV11-3 with TRBJ2-1; the D gene is possibly TRBD2 (6 bases). CDR1 SGHNT and CDR2 YENEEA come from the germline V gene. The CDR3 totals 17 residues. CDR3 bases: TGTGCCAGCAGCTCCCGGGGGACGCGGACCATGTGCAATGAGCAGCTCTTC. Amino acids: CASSSRGTRTMCNEQLF.

This clonotype has only a few counts. The gene calls are TRBV2 and TRBJ1-1; D not certain. V lost 3 bases to trimming and J lost 3 bases, with 5 bases between them. The CDR3 spans 12 residues. The germline V gene has CDR1 SNHLY and CDR2 FYNNEI. The CDR3 here is CASSEMDTEAFF. DNA for the CDR3: TGTGCCAGCAGTGAGATGGACACTGAAGCTTTCTTT.

With respect to this clonotype: Germline is not matched at one junction end, which may reflect a read error. The rearrangement uses TRBV11-2 and TRBJ2-1; possible D gene TRBD2, 6 bases. Germline values: CDR1 SGHAT, CDR2 FQNNGV. The CDR3 totals 17 residues. This chain's CDR3 is CASSRRLEGGPGDDQFF. The CDR3 DNA follows: TGTGCCAGCAGCAGGAGACTAGAAGGAGGGCCGGGGGATGATCAGTTCTTC.

To note about this clonotype: With a much larger clone just one base away, this may be a read error. The V and J genes are TRBV10-3 and TRBJ2-7, with TRBD2 matching over 9 bases. Germline values: CDR1 ENHRY, CDR2 SYGVKD. Unmatched junction bases numbered 9, after V lost 10 bases and J lost 5 bases. The CDR3 has 13 amino acids. The chain's CDR3 is CATGVAGANEQYF. For the CDR3, the DNA is TGTGCCACGGGAGTAGCGGGAGCCAACGAGCAGTACTTC.

A remark on this clonotype: Given the absence of the conserved phenylalanine or tryptophan at the CDR3 end, a read error is likely. This sequence joins TRBV12-5 and TRBJ2-5, with D possibly matching TRBD1 (5 bases). Trimming stripped 5 bases from V and 5 bases from J, with 18 bases between. Germline CDR1 LGHNT, CDR2 FRNRAP. The CDR3 loop spans 15 amino acids. The CDR3 DNA is TGTGCTAGTGGTACCTCGGACAACCCAGGGGAGACCCAGTACCTC. This translates into CASGTSDNPGETQYL.

Comments on this clonotype: A much larger clonotype is one base distant, so this may be a read error. The CDR3 does not close with the conserved phenylalanine or tryptophan, likely indicating a read error. The chain links TRBV10-2 to TRBJ1-5; no firm D call. Germline V lookup: CDR1 WSHSY, CDR2 SAAADI. V lost 2 bases and J 5 bases, leaving 10 bases between the germline ends. The CDR3 loop spans 14 amino acids. CDR3 sequence: CASSERQSHQPQHL. CDR3 nucleotides: TGCGCCAGCAGTGAGAGGCAGTCCCATCAGCCCCAGCATTTG.

V is TRBV11-3 and J is TRBJ2-7; perhaps TRBD2 as D (6 bases). The CDR3 has 15 residues. V was cut by 1 base and J by 6 bases, with 16 bases left in between. Germline V gives CDR1 SGHNT, CDR2 YENEEA. The CDR3 here is CASSLGAAGLREQYF. CDR3 nucleotide sequence: TGTGCCAGCAGCTTAGGGGCAGCAGGACTACGCGAGCAGTACTTC.

This clonotype appeared many times. The chain recombines TRBV7-8 with TRBJ2-5; TRBD2 aligns across 11 bases. Germline assignment: CDR1 SGHVS and CDR2 FQNEAQ. V lost 5 bases to trimming and J lost 6 bases; unmatched junction nucleotides: 17. The CDR3 runs to 18 residues. DNA of the CDR3: TGTGCCAGCAGCCCTATCGGGCTAGCGGGAGGAGGGGGGAAGACCCAGTACTTC. Protein product: CASSPIGLAGGGGKTQYF.

By proportion, this clonotype is medium-sized. The CDR3 here is CASSKTSGRQETQYF. The CDR3 region has the DNA TGTGCCAGCAGCAAGACTAGCGGCCGGCAAGAGACCCAGTACTTC. The chain combines TRBV11-1 with TRBJ2-5, with 9 bases fitting TRBD2. Per germline, CDR1 SGHAT and CDR2 FQDESV (reference sequence). J was trimmed by 2 bases and V by 5 bases; bases with no gene match: 6. The length of the CDR3 is 15 residues.

In regard to this clonotype: Being one base from a much bigger clone, this may be a read error. This chain uses TRBV5-1 with TRBJ2-1; TRBD1 or TRBD2 may be the D gene (7 bases each). Per germline, CDR1 SGHRS and CDR2 YFSETQ. This CDR3 contains 13 residues. The CDR3 DNA follows: TGCGCCAGCTGCTTACAGGGGAGGGATGAGCAGTTCTTC. Protein product: CASCLQGRDEQFF.

The chain carries TRBV7-3 and TRBJ1-2, with 8 bases fitting TRBD1. This CDR3 contains 17 residues. V trimming: 1 base; J trimming: 8 bases; junction bases outside the gene matches: 15. CDR1 is SGHTA and CDR2 is FQGTGA in the germline V gene. The CDR3 spells CASSLNHQGARIGGYTF. The CDR3 DNA is TGTGCCAGCAGCTTAAATCATCAGGGGGCCCGAATCGGGGGCTACACCTTC.

This clonotype was recorded a few times. A much larger clone lies one base from this, so it may be a read error. The chain joins TRBV5-1 to TRBJ1-2; possible D gene TRBD1, 6 bases. Trimming removed 0 bases at V and 10 bases at J, with 16 bases between. The germline V gene has CDR1 SGHRS and CDR2 YFSETQ. The CDR3 is 14 amino acids. The CDR3 reads CASSLVGGDTIYTF. The CDR3 DNA sequence: TGCGCCAGCAGCTTGGTGGGGGGGGACACCATCTACACCTTC.

On this clonotype itself: This sequence may be a read error, since a much larger clone differs from it by one base. The rearrangement uses TRBV5-1 and TRBJ2-3; a weak D match, TRBD1 (5 bases). The CDR3 is 13 residues long. The germline V gene encodes CDR1 SGHRS and CDR2 YFSETQ. The CDR3 spells CASTWGSTDRQYF. The CDR3, as DNA: TGCGCCAGCACCTGGGGCAGCACAGATAGGCAGTATTTT.

With respect to this clonotype: The junction and the germline gene differ at one end; a read error may be behind it. The rearrangement joins TRBV14 to TRBJ2-5; weak D call: TRBD2 (5 bases). The CDR3 covers 15 residues. CDR1 SGHDN and CDR2 FVKESK come from the germline V gene. CDR3 protein: CASSQPLGLQEAQYF. CDR3 bases: TGTGCCAGCAGCCAGCCACTAGGACTTCAAGAGGCCCAGTACTTC.

Only a few counts were recorded for this clonotype. With a much larger clone just one base away, this may be a read error. The chain joins TRBV7-9 to TRBJ2-7; D is unclear. This CDR3 spans 11 amino acids. From germline, CDR1 is SEHNR and CDR2 FQNEAQ (reference sequence). V dropped 5 bases and J dropped 0 bases, with 2 bases sitting between them. CDR3 amino acids: CASSPSYEQYF. The CDR3 bases are TGTGCCAGCAGCCCCTCCTACGAGCAGTACTTC.

With respect to this clonotype: In this CDR3 the conserved last residue, phenylalanine or tryptophan, is missing, so a read error is likely. The chain joins TRBV6-6 to TRBJ2-7; TRBD1 matches 7 bases. This CDR3 has 16 amino acids. Per the germline V gene, CDR1 is MNHNY and CDR2 is SVGAGI (reference sequence). The ends lost 0 bases at V and 2 bases at J; junction bases unmatched: 7. The CDR3 DNA reads TGTGCCAGCAGTTACTCTTTGGGGACAGCTACCTACGAGCAGTACTCC. This gives the protein CASSYSLGTATYEQYS.

The rearrangement uses TRBV5-1 and TRBJ2-5; D may be TRBD1 (6 bases). This CDR3 is built from 17 residues. V was clipped by 3 bases and J by 1 base, with 19 bases between them. Germline values: CDR1 SGHRS, CDR2 YFSETQ. The CDR3 here is CASSSSSPRDTQETQYF. Written as DNA, the CDR3 is TGCGCCAGCAGCTCCTCGTCGCCCCGGGACACCCAAGAGACCCAGTACTTC.

The V and J genes are TRBV5-1 and TRBJ2-1; 12 nucleotides agree with TRBD1. The DNA end is more similar to TRBJ2-7, so the J call may be wrong. Per germline, CDR1 SGHRS and CDR2 YFSETQ. The CDR3 extends over 16 amino acids. CDR3 sequence (DNA): TGCGCCAGCAGCACTGGGACAGGGGGCCCCTACAATGAGCAGTACTTC. Translation gives CASSTGTGGPYNEQYF.

A single count supports this clonotype. Germline and junction disagree at one end, which may indicate a read error. This chain joins TRBV11-2 and TRBJ2-1, with 7 bases fitting TRBD1. Germline V lookup: CDR1 SGHAT, CDR2 FQNNGV. This CDR3 region has 13 residues. CDR3 in amino acids: CASSLDRNDEQFF. The CDR3 DNA reads as TGTGCCAGTAGCTTGGACAGGAATGATGAGCAGTTCTTC. Full variable domain (missing parts from reference TRBV11-2 and TRBJ2-1): EAGVAQSPRYKIIEKRQSVAFWCNPISGHATLYWYQQILGQGPKLLIQFQNNGVVDDSQLPKDRFSAERLKGVDSTLKIQPAKLEDSAVYLCASSLDRNDEQFFGPGTRLTVL.

Concerning this clonotype itself: This likely comes from a read error, as the CDR3 has no conserved phenylalanine or tryptophan at its end. The chain combines TRBV12-3 or TRBV12-4 with TRBJ1-1; D gene unclear. The CDR3 is 13 amino acids. V lost 7 bases to trimming and J lost 5 bases, with 14 bases between them. The CDR3 DNA reads TGTGCCAGCAAGACGGACCCAAGGACTGAAGCTTTCTCT. It codes for CASKTDPRTEAFS.

This clonotype was counted between two and nine times. The chain carries TRBV2 and TRBJ2-3; either TRBD1 or TRBD2 may supply D (6 bases each). CDR3 length equals 15 residues. V lost 2 bases and J 6 bases, leaving 15 bases between the germline ends. Looked up from germline, CDR1 is SNHLY and CDR2 is FYNNEI. The CDR3 spells CASSERGDGRDTQYF. As DNA, the CDR3 is TGTGCCAGCAGTGAAAGGGGGGACGGTCGGGATACGCAGTATTTT.